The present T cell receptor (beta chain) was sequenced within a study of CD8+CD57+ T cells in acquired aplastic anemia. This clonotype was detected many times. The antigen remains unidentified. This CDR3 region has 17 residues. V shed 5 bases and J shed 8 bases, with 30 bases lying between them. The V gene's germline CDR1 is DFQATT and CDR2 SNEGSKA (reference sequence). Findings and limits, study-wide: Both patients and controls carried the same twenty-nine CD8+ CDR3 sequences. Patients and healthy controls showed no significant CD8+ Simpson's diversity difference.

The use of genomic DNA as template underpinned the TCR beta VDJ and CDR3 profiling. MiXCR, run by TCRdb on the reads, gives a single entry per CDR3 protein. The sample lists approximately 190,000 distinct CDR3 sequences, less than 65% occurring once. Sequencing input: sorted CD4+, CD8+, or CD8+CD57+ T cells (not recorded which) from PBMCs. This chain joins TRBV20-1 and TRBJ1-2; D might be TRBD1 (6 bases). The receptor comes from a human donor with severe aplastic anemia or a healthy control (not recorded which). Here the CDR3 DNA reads TGCAGTGCTCCTGGGACATGGGCCTTGGATTCCCAGATGGGCTACACCTTC. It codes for CSAPGTWALDSQMGYTF.